This T cell receptor (beta chain) was identified during a study of T cells after yellow fever vaccination. Worth noting for this clonotype: Its antigen is as yet unknown.

Study-level results: When the response was secondary, it was weaker but reached its peak faster, day 5 versus 15.

This CDR3 comprises 18 residues. The trim removed 8 bases at V and 7 bases at J, leaving 14 bases unmatched. The germline gives CDR1 KGHDR, CDR2 SFDVKD. Template switching by 5'RACE produced TCR cDNA, adding a universal primer site and UMIs. TCRdb re-called the 5' RACE reads with MiXCR, one entry per CDR3 protein. The sample carries just over 300,000 distinct CDR3 sequences, about 3.5% recorded once. J is TRBJ2-1 and V is TRBV24-1, with TRBD2 matching over 15 bases. The clonotype was recovered from a man between 18 and 35 years old who received the YFV17D yellow fever vaccine. Sequences were derived from PBMCs, sampled on the day of the yellow fever booster vaccination. Here the CDR3 reads CATKLPLRTSGGANEQFF. CDR3 coding DNA: TGTGCCACCAAACTCCCACTAAGGACTAGCGGGGGGGCGAATGAGCAGTTCTTC.